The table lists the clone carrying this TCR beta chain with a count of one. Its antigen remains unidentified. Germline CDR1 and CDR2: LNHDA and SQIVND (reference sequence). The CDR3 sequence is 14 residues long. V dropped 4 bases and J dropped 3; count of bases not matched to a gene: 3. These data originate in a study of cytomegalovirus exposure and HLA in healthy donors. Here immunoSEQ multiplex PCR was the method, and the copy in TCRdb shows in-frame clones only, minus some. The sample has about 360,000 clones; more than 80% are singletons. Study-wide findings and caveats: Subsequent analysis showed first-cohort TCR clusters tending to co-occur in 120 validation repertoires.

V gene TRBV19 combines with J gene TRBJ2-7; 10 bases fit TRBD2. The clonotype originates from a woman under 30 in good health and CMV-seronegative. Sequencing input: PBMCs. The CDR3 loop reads CASSRLAGFYEQYF. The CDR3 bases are TGTGCCAGTAGTAGACTAGCGGGCTTCTACGAGCAGTACTTC.